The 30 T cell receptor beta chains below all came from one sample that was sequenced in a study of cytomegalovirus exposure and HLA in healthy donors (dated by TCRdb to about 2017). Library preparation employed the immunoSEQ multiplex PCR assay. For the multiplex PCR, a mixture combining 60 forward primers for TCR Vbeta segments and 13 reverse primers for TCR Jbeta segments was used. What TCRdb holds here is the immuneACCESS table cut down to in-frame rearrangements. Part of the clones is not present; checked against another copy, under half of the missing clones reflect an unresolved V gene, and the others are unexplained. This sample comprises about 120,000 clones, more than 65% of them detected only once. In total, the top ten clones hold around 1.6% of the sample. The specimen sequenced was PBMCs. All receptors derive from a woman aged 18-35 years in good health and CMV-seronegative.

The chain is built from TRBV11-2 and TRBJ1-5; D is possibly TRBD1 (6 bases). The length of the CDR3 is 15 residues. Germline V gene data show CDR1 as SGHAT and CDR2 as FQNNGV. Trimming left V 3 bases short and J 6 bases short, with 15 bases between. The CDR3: CASSLGASGFQPQHF. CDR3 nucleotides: TGTGCCAGCAGCTTGGGGGCCTCGGGCTTTCAGCCCCAGCATTTT.

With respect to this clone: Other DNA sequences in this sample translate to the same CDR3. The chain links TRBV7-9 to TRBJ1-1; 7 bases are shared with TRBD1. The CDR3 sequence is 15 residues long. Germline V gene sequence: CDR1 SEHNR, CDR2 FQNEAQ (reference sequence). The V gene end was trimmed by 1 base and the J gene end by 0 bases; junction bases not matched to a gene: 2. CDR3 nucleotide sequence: TGTGCCAGCAGCTTAGAGGGGGCCCTGAACACTGAAGCTTTCTTT. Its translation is CASSLEGALNTEAFF.

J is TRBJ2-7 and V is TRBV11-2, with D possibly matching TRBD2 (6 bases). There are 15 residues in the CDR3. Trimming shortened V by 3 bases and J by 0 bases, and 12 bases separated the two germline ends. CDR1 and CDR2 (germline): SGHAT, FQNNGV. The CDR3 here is CASSFLAGFSYEQYF. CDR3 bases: TGTGCCAGCAGCTTCCTCGCGGGATTCTCCTACGAGCAGTACTTC.

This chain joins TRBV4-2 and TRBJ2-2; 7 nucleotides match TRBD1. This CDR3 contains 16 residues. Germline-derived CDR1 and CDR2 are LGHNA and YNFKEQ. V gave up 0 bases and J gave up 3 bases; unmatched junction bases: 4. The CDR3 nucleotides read TGTGCCAGCAGCCAAGAAGGCAGGGGGTACACCGGGGAGCTGTTTTTT. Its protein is CASSQEGRGYTGELFF.

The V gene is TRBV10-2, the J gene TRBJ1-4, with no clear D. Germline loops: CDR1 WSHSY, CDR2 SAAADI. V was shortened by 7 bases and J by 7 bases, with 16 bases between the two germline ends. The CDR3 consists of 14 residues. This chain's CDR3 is CASNPYPAGEKLFF. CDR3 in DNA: TGCGCCAGCAACCCATACCCGGCGGGTGAAAAACTGTTTTTT.

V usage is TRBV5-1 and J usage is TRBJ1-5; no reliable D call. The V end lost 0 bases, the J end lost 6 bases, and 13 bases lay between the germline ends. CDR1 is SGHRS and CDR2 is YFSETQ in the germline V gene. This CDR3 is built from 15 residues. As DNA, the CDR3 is TGCGCCAGCAGCTTGGCCGGGTTGCTCGGTCAGCCCCAGCATTTT. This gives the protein CASSLAGLLGQPQHF.

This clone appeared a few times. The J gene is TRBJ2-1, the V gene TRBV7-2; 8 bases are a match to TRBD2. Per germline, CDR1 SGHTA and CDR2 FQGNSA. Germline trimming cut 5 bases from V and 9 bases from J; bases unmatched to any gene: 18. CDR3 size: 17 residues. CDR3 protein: CASSPTSTGRASSEQFF. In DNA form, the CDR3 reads TGTGCCAGCAGCCCAACCAGCACCGGGAGGGCTTCTTCTGAGCAGTTCTTC.

CDR3 sequence: CASSFRGNSYEQYF. CDR3 DNA: TGTGCCAGCAGTTTCCGCGGGAACTCCTACGAGCAGTACTTC. This chain uses TRBV27 with TRBJ2-7, with a tentative D call TRBD2 (6 bases). V dropped 3 bases and J dropped 0 bases, with 9 bases sitting between them. CDR3 length: 14 amino acids. Germline lookup yields CDR1 MNHEY and CDR2 SMNVEV (reference sequence).

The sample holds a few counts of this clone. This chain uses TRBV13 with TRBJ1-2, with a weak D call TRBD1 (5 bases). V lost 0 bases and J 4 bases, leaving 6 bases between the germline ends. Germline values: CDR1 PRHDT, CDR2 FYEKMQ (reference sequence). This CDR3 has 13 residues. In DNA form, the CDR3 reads TGTGCCAGCAGCTTAGGGACAGCCTATGGCTACACCTTC. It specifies CASSLGTAYGYTF. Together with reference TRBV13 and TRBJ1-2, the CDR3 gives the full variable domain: AAGVIQSPRHLIKEKRETATLKCYPIPRHDTVYWYQQGPGQDPQFLISFYEKMQSDKGSIPDRFSAQQFSDYHSELNMSSLELGDSALYFCASSLGTAYGYTFGSGTRLTVV.

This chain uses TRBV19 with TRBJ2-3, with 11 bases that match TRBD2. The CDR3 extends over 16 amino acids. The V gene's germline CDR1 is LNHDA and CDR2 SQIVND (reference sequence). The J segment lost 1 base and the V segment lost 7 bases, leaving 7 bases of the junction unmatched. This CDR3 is CASKSTSGGGTDTQYF. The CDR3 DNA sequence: TGTGCCAGTAAATCAACTAGCGGGGGTGGCACAGATACGCAGTATTTT.

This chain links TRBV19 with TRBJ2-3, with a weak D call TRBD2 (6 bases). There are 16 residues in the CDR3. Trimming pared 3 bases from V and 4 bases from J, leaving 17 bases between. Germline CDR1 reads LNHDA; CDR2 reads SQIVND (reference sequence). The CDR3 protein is CASSMGLLKVADTQYF. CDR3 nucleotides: TGTGCCAGTAGTATGGGACTCCTAAAGGTGGCAGATACGCAGTATTTT.

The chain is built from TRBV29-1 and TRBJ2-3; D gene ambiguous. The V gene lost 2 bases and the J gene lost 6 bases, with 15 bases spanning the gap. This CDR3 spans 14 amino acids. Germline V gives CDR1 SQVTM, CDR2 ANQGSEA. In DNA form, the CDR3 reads TGCAGCGTTGAAAAGGCGGCCAGTGTTGATACGCAGTATTTT. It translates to CSVEKAASVDTQYF.

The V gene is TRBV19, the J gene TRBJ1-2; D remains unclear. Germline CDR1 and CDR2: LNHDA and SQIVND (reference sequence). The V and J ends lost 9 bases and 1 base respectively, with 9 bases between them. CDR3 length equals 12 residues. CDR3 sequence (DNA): TGTGCCAGCAGTGTCCTTAACTATGGCTACACCTTC. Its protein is CASSVLNYGYTF.

The CDR3 region is CASSYMTGGFYGYTF. The CDR3 coding sequence is TGTGCCAGCAGTTACATGACAGGGGGCTTCTATGGCTACACCTTC. The chain combines TRBV6-5 with TRBJ1-2; 10 positions agree with TRBD1. Germline CDR1 MNHEY, CDR2 SVGAGI. Trimming cost V 2 bases and J 4 bases; bases outside gene matches: 4. This CDR3 has 15 amino acids.

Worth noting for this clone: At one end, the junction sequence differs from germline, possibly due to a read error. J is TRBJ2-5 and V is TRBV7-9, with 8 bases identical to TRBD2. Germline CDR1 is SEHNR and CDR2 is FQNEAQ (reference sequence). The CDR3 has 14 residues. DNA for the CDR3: TGTGCCAGCAGCGTAGCGGGAAGGGGTGAGACCCAGTACTTC. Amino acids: CASSVAGRGETQYF.

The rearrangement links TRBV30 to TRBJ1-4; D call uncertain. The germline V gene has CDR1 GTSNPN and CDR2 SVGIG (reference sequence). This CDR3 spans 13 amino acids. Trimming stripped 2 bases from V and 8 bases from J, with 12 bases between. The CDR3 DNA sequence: TGTGCCTGGAGTTTCCCCGGGAGGGAAAAACTGTTTTTT. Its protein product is CAWSFPGREKLFF.

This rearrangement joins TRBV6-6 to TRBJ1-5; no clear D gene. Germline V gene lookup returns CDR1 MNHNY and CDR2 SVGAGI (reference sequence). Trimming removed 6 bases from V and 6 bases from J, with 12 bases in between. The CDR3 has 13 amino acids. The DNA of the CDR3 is TGTGCCAGCAGCCCCGGGGTTAGTCAGCCCCAGCATTTT. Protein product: CASSPGVSQPQHF.

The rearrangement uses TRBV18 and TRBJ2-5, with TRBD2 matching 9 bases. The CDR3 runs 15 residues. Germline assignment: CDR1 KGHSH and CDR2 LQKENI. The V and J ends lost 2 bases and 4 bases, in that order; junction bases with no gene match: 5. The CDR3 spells CASSPDSGSLETQYF. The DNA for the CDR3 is TGTGCCAGCTCACCAGATAGCGGGAGCTTAGAGACCCAGTACTTC.

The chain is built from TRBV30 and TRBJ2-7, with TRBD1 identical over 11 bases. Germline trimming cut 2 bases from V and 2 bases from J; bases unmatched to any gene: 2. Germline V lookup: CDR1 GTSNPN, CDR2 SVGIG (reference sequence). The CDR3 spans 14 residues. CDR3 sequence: CAWSRDRGTYEQYF. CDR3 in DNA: TGTGCCTGGAGTCGGGACAGGGGGACCTACGAGCAGTACTTC.

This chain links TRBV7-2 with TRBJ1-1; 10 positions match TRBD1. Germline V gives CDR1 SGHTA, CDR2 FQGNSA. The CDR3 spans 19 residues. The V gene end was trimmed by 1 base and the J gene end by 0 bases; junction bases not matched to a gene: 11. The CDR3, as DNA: TGTGCCAGCAGCTTAGGGGACAGGGGCCTAACCGTTATGAACACTGAAGCTTTCTTT. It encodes CASSLGDRGLTVMNTEAFF.

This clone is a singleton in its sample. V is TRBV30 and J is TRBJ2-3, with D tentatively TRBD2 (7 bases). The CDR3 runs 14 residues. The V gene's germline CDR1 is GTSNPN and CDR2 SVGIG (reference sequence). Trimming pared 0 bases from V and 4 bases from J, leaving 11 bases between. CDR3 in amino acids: CAWSVTGGPDTQYF. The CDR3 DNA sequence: TGTGCCTGGAGTGTAACGGGGGGCCCAGATACGCAGTATTTT. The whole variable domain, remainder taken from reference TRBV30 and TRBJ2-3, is SQTIHQWPATLVQPVGSPLSLECTVEGTSNPNLYWYRQAAGRGLQLLFYSVGIGQISSEVPQNLSASRPQDRQFILSSKKLLLSDSGFYLCAWSVTGGPDTQYFGPGTRLTVL.

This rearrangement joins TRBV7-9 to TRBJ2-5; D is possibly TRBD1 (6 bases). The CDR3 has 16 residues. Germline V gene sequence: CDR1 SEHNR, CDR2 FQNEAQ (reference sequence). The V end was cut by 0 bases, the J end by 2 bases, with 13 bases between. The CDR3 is CASSLATGTAQETQYF. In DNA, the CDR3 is TGTGCCAGCAGCTTAGCTACAGGGACCGCACAAGAGACCCAGTACTTC.

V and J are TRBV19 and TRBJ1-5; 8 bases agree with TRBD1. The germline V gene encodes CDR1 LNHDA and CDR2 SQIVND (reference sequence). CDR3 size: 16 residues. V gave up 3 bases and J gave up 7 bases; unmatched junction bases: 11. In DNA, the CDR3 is TGTGCCAGTAGTATGACCGGACAGGGCGGAAGCCAGCCCCAGCATTTT. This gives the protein CASSMTGQGGSQPQHF. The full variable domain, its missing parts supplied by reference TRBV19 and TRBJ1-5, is DGGITQSPKYLFRKEGQNVTLSCEQNLNHDAMYWYRQDPGQGLRLIYYSQIVNDFQKGDIAEGYSVSREKKESFPLTVTSAQKNPTAFYLCASSMTGQGGSQPQHFGDGTRLSIL.

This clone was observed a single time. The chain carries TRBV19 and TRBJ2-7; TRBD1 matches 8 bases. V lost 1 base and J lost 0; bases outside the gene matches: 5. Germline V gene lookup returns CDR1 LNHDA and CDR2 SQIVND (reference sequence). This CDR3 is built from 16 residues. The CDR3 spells CASSIVTGTGSYEQYF. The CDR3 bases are TGTGCCAGTAGTATAGTTACCGGGACAGGCTCCTACGAGCAGTACTTC.

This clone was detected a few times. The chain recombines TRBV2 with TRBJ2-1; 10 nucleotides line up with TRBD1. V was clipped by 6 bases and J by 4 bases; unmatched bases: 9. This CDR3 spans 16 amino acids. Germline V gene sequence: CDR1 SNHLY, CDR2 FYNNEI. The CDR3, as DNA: TGTGCCAGCAGGGACGAGACAGGGGGCGTATACAATGAGCAGTTCTTC. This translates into CASRDETGGVYNEQFF. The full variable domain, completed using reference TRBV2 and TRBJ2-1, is EPEVTQTPSHQVTQMGQEVILRCVPISNHLYFYWYRQILGQKVEFLVSFYNNEISEKSEIFDDQFSVERPDGSNFTLKIRSTKLEDSAMYFCASRDETGGVYNEQFFGPGTRLTVL.

CDR3 region: CASSLWKQGAREQYF. The CDR3 coding sequence is TGTGCCAGCAGCTTATGGAAACAGGGGGCGCGGGAGCAGTACTTC. V usage is TRBV7-2 and J usage is TRBJ2-7; 9 positions match TRBD1. The CDR3 runs to 15 residues. V shed 2 bases and J 7 bases; nucleotides not matched to a gene: 9. Germline V gene data show CDR1 as SGHTA and CDR2 as FQGNSA.

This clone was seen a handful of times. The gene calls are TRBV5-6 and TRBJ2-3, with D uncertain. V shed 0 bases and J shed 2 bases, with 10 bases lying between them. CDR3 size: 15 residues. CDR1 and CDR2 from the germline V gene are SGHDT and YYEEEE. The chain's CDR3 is CASSLVELATDTQYF. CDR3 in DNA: TGTGCCAGCAGCTTGGTGGAGCTGGCCACAGATACGCAGTATTTT. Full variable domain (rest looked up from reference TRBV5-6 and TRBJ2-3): DAGVTQSPTHLIKTRGQQVTLRCSPKSGHDTVSWYQQALGQGPQFIFQYYEEEERQRGNFPDRFSGHQFPNYSSELNVNALLLGDSALYLCASSLVELATDTQYFGPGTRLTVL.

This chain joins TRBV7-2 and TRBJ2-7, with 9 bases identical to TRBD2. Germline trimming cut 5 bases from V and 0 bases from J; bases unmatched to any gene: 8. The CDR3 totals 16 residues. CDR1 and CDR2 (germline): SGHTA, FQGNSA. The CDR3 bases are TGTGCCAGCAGCGCCCGTCGAGCGGGGGGCTCCTACGAGCAGTACTTC. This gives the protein CASSARRAGGSYEQYF.

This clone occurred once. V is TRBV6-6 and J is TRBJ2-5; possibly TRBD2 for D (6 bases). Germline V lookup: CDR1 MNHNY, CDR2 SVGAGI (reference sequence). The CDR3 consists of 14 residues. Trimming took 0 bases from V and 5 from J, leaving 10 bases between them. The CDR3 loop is CASSYSTRTETQYF. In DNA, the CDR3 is TGTGCCAGCAGTTACTCGACTAGAACGGAGACCCAGTACTTC.

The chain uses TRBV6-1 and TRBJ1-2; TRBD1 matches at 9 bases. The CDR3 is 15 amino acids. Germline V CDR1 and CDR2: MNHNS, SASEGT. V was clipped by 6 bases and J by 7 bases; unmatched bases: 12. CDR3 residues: CASRTPGTGFGGYTF. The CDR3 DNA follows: TGTGCCAGCAGGACTCCCGGGACAGGGTTTGGTGGCTACACCTTC.